The next 18 T cell receptor beta chains were all read from a single sample in a study of T cell responses to AZD1222 COVID-19 vaccine. Data came from immunoSEQ multiplex PCR; TCRdb stores just in-frame clones and leaves some out. The table has 180,000 or so clones, approximately 90% seen once. The sequences come from peripheral blood, collected 28 days after the second AZD1222 dose. All receptors derive from an adult who received the AZD1222 COVID-19 vaccine.

The V and J genes are TRBV18 and TRBJ2-4; D could derive from TRBD1 or TRBD2 (5 bases each). Trimming took 2 bases from V and 0 from J, leaving 5 bases between them. The CDR3 consists of 14 residues. Germline V gene lookup returns CDR1 KGHSH and CDR2 LQKENI. Here the CDR3 reads CASSPGGAKNIQYF. The CDR3 nucleotides read TGTGCCAGCTCACCAGGGGGAGCCAAAAACATTCAGTACTTC.

This clone was found once. This chain joins TRBV6-4 and TRBJ2-2; D may correspond to TRBD1 or TRBD2 (5 bases each). This CDR3 region has 14 residues. CDR1 is MRHNA, CDR2 SNTAGT, per germline. Trimming cost V 8 bases and J 4 bases, with 14 bases left between them. The CDR3 sequence: CASQVEGSTGELFF. In DNA, the CDR3 is TGTGCCAGCCAAGTCGAGGGGTCCACCGGGGAGCTGTTTTTT.

The gene calls are TRBV13 and TRBJ1-2, with D uncertain. V lost 4 bases, J lost 8 bases, and 8 bases lay in between. CDR3 size: 11 residues. CDR1 PRHDT and CDR2 FYEKMQ come from the germline V gene (reference sequence). The CDR3: CASSSSMGYTF. The DNA for the CDR3 is TGTGCCAGCAGCTCCTCGATGGGCTACACCTTC.

This clone was counted a few times. The J gene is TRBJ2-1, the V gene TRBV5-1; 12 positions match TRBD2. The CDR3 contains 15 residues. After removal of 1 base from V and 8 bases from J, the junction contained 4 bases not matched to a gene. Germline CDR1 and CDR2: SGHRS and YFSETQ. CDR3 bases: TGCGCCAGCAGCTTGTTTGCTAGCGGGAGGGATGAGCAGTTCTTC. As protein: CASSLFASGRDEQFF.

This chain joins TRBV7-9 and TRBJ2-3; 7 bases fit TRBD2. The germline V gene encodes CDR1 SEHNR and CDR2 FQNEAQ (reference sequence). The CDR3 covers 17 residues. Trimming at V came to 2 bases and at J to 3 bases, leaving 11 bases not matched to a gene. The CDR3 loop reads CASSLLITSAETDTQYF. DNA for the CDR3: TGTGCCAGCAGCTTACTGATTACTAGCGCAGAGACAGATACGCAGTATTTT.

The chain combines TRBV3-1 (or the pseudogene TRBV3-2) with TRBJ1-3, with TRBD1 matching 9 bases. Germline CDR1 is LGHDT and CDR2 is YNNKEL (reference sequence). This CDR3 is built from 18 residues. J gave up 1 base and V 2 bases, and 9 bases lay outside the gene matches. Here the CDR3 reads CASSQITGGAGSGNTIYF. CDR3 in DNA: TGTGCCAGCAGCCAAATAACAGGGGGCGCCGGGTCTGGAAACACCATATATTTT.

The rearrangement uses TRBV6-5 and TRBJ2-7; maybe TRBD2 (6 bases). V was cut by 6 bases and J by 4 bases, with 13 bases left in between. In germline, CDR1 is MNHEY, CDR2 SVGAGI. The length of the CDR3 is 13 residues. CDR3 protein: CASRGRELYEQYF. In DNA, the CDR3 is TGTGCCAGCAGAGGACGGGAGTTGTACGAGCAGTACTTC.

This clone showed up just once. The chain couples TRBV9 to TRBJ2-7, with D perhaps matching TRBD2 (5 bases). This CDR3 is built from 14 residues. Germline assignment: CDR1 SGDLS and CDR2 YYNGEE. V lost 1 base, J lost 5 bases, and 13 bases lay in between. DNA of the CDR3: TGTGCCAGCAGCGTAAAAGCGGCCTGGGACGAGCAGTACTTC. It translates to CASSVKAAWDEQYF.

The genes are TRBV6-2 or TRBV6-3 and TRBJ2-1; D is perhaps TRBD1 or TRBD2 (5 bases each). This CDR3 has 17 amino acids. The V and J ends lost 0 bases and 7 bases respectively, with 19 bases between them. From germline, CDR1 is MNHEY and CDR2 SVGEGT. This chain's CDR3 is CASSYSIRDAKWNEQFF. The CDR3, as DNA: TGTGCCAGCAGTTACTCGATTCGGGACGCAAAGTGGAATGAGCAGTTCTTC.

The chain has TRBV10-3 and TRBJ2-2, with D possibly TRBD2 on 5 matching bases. The CDR3 is made up of 15 amino acids. Trimming removed 6 bases from V and 6 bases from J, with 17 bases in between. Germline CDR1 reads ENHRY; CDR2 reads SYGVKD. CDR3 sequence (DNA): TGTGCCATCAGCCTCCGAAGTCCGGGGTCCGGGGAGCTGTTTTTT. This encodes CAISLRSPGSGELFF.

The chain is built from TRBV24-1 and TRBJ2-1; 10 nucleotides align to TRBD1. The CDR3 has 15 residues. The junction had 1 base not matched to a gene; V was cut back by 3 bases and J by 3 bases. In germline, CDR1 is KGHDR, CDR2 SFDVKD. The CDR3 coding sequence is TGTGCCACCAGTGATGGACAGGGGGTCTACAATGAGCAGTTCTTC. It translates to CATSDGQGVYNEQFF.

J is TRBJ1-5 and V is TRBV28; no clear D. CDR3 length: 12 amino acids. The V and J ends lost 4 bases and 5 bases respectively, with 6 bases between them. Germline values: CDR1 MDHEN, CDR2 SYDVKM. The CDR3 DNA reads as TGTGCCAGCAGTTCTGGGTATCAGCCCCAGCATTTT. Amino acid sequence: CASSSGYQPQHF.

Details on this clone: Other DNA sequences from this sample encode an identical CDR3 as well. The chain carries TRBV5-1 and TRBJ2-2; D is possibly TRBD1 (5 bases). Germline values: CDR1 SGHRS, CDR2 YFSETQ. This CDR3 comprises 14 residues. Trimming stripped 3 bases from V and 1 base from J, with 7 bases between. The CDR3 region is CASSSQGNTGELFF. DNA of the CDR3: TGCGCCAGCAGCTCCCAGGGGAACACCGGGGAGCTGTTTTTT.

The rearrangement joins TRBV28 to TRBJ2-7; 8 nucleotides agree with TRBD2. Germline values: CDR1 MDHEN, CDR2 SYDVKM. With 7 bases clipped from V and 1 base from J, the junction kept 15 bases outside the gene matches. CDR3 length: 17 residues. The CDR3, as DNA: TGTGCCAGCATCCCCCCCGGGGGGGCCGGTGAGTCCTACGAGCAGTACTTC. Its translation is CASIPPGGAGESYEQYF.

The CDR3: CASSLSLREEQYF. CDR3 DNA sequence: TGTGCCAGCAGCCTCTCACTTCGGGAAGAGCAGTACTTC. The J gene is TRBJ2-7, the V gene TRBV5-4; the D gene is possibly TRBD2 (5 bases). Germline CDR1 and CDR2: SGHNT and YYREEE (reference sequence). V lost 4 bases and J 7 bases, leaving 15 bases between the germline ends. This CDR3 spans 13 amino acids.

The chain joins TRBV4-2 to TRBJ2-1; D gene uncertain. The CDR3 has 14 residues. Germline assignment: CDR1 LGHNA and CDR2 YNFKEQ. V gave up 1 base and J gave up 3 bases, with 7 bases separating them. The DNA for the CDR3 is TGTGCCAGCAGCCAAGCGAAAGGCTACAATGAGCAGTTCTTC. Its translation: CASSQAKGYNEQFF.

The chain links TRBV14 to TRBJ2-5, with D hard to call. V dropped 4 bases and J dropped 3 bases, with 12 bases sitting between them. This CDR3 contains 14 residues. Germline V gives CDR1 SGHDN, CDR2 FVKESK. The CDR3 here is CASSLGILKETQYF. CDR3 coding DNA: TGTGCCAGCAGCCTAGGGATTCTCAAAGAGACCCAGTACTTC. Full variable domain (outside the CDR3, taken from reference TRBV14 and TRBJ2-5): EAGVTQFPSHSVIEKGQTVTLRCDPISGHDNLYWYRRVMGKEIKFLLHFVKESKQDESGMPNNRFLAERTGGTYSTLKVQPAELEDSGVYFCASSLGILKETQYFGPGTRLLVL.

The chain combines TRBV7-2 with TRBJ2-3, with 8 bases lining up with TRBD1. The CDR3 is 16 amino acids. Germline loops: CDR1 SGHTA, CDR2 FQGNSA. V was pared by 1 base and J by 3 bases, with 6 bases of the junction left unmatched. The CDR3 is CASSLGAGGVTDTQYF. The CDR3 DNA reads TGTGCCAGCAGCTTAGGGGCAGGGGGCGTAACAGATACGCAGTATTTT.